One sample yielded the 29 T cell receptor beta chains listed below, sequenced in a study of CD8 T cells in ankylosing spondylitis. Using its own MiXCR run on the 5' RACE reads, TCRdb lists one record per CDR3 protein. The sample holds about 110,000 distinct CDR3 sequences, under 30% seen once. The sample comprised synovial fluid, either unsorted or a sorted T cell fraction (not recorded which). These receptors came from a male donor with ankylosing spondylitis.

A few counts support this clonotype. The rearrangement uses TRBV28 and TRBJ2-1; no reliable D call. Between the trimmed V and J ends, which lost 3 bases and 5 bases, there was a span of 14 bases. CDR3 length equals 15 residues. Germline V gene sequence: CDR1 MDHEN, CDR2 SYDVKM. The CDR3 coding sequence is TGTGCCAGCAGTTTGGTGCGGATCGGACACAATGAGCAGTTCTTC. Translating it yields CASSLVRIGHNEQFF.

CDR3 in amino acids: CASSLGTSEEQYF. CDR3 DNA: TGTGCCAGCAGCCTTGGGACTAGTGAAGAGCAGTACTTC. This sequence joins TRBV3-1 and TRBJ2-7, with 8 bases that match TRBD2. The CDR3 loop spans 13 amino acids. Germline assignment: CDR1 LGHDT and CDR2 YNNKEL (reference sequence). J lost 7 bases, V lost 4 bases, and 6 bases had no gene match.

This clonotype was picked up a small number of times. The chain recombines TRBV4-1 with TRBJ2-7, with 9 nucleotides matching TRBD2. V dropped 1 base and J dropped 1; count of bases not matched to a gene: 11. Germline V gene data show CDR1 as MGHRA and CDR2 as YSYEKL. The CDR3 runs 18 residues. The CDR3: CASSQVPILAGSSYEQYV. For the CDR3, the DNA is TGCGCCAGCAGCCAAGTTCCTATACTAGCGGGCTCGTCCTACGAGCAGTACGTC.

V usage is TRBV7-2 and J usage is TRBJ2-7, with unresolved D. Trimming took off 7 bases at V and 0 bases at J, with 13 bases between the two ends. From germline, CDR1 is SGHTA and CDR2 FQGNSA. The CDR3 contains 14 residues. The CDR3 DNA reads as TGTGCCAGCACTATGGCGGCGTCCTCCTACGAGCAGTACTTC. Its protein product is CASTMAASSYEQYF.

This clonotype was counted only a few times. The genes are TRBV5-1 and TRBJ1-1; tentative D call: TRBD1 (5 bases). The CDR3 loop spans 17 amino acids. Germline CDR1 SGHRS, CDR2 YFSETQ. Trimming removed 3 bases from V and 0 bases from J, with 18 bases in between. Here the CDR3 reads CASSWSPSGTVNTEAFF. CDR3 coding DNA: TGCGCCAGCAGCTGGTCCCCCTCCGGGACGGTGAACACTGAAGCTTTCTTT.

The chain is built from TRBV7-6 and TRBJ2-1; TRBD2 matches at 12 bases. V trimming: 3 bases; J trimming: 6 bases; junction bases outside the gene matches: 3. This CDR3 comprises 15 residues. Looked up from germline, CDR1 is SGHVS and CDR2 is FNYEAQ. CDR3 DNA: TGTGCCAGCAGCTTTAAGACTAGCGGGAGCAATGAGCAGTTCTTC. This encodes CASSFKTSGSNEQFF.

The rearrangement uses TRBV3-1 and TRBJ1-1, with a tentative D call TRBD1 (5 bases). The germline CDR1 and CDR2 sequences are LGHDT and YNNKEL (reference sequence). The CDR3 covers 15 residues. V lost 0 bases and J 6 bases, leaving 14 bases between the germline ends. Here the CDR3 reads CASSQDRTITPEAFF. CDR3 coding DNA: TGTGCCAGCAGCCAAGACCGGACAATCACACCTGAAGCTTTCTTT.

This clonotype was recorded a few times. The V gene is TRBV5-6, the J gene TRBJ2-3; perhaps TRBD1 as D (6 bases). V was cut by 2 bases and J by 1 base, with 8 bases left in between. The germline V gene encodes CDR1 SGHDT and CDR2 YYEEEE. This CDR3 is 14 amino acids long. Here the CDR3 reads CASSLPGGTDTQYF. DNA of the CDR3: TGTGCCAGCAGCTTACCAGGGGGCACAGATACGCAGTATTTT. The variable domain in full, completed from reference TRBV5-6 and TRBJ2-3, reads DAGVTQSPTHLIKTRGQQVTLRCSPKSGHDTVSWYQQALGQGPQFIFQYYEEEERQRGNFPDRFSGHQFPNYSSELNVNALLLGDSALYLCASSLPGGTDTQYFGPGTRLTVL.

The chain joins TRBV6-2 or TRBV6-3 to TRBJ2-1, with 10 bases aligning to TRBD2. Trimming took 2 bases from V and 7 from J; bases not matched to a gene: 5. The CDR3 runs to 15 residues. CDR1 is MNHEY and CDR2 is SVGEGT in the germline V gene. This chain's CDR3 is CASSYVNSGRNEQFF. As DNA, the CDR3 is TGTGCCAGCAGTTACGTGAATAGCGGGAGGAATGAGCAGTTCTTC.

At least ten counts were recorded for this clonotype. V is TRBV20-1 and J is TRBJ1-1; TRBD1 might be the D (6 bases). The V end lost 3 bases, the J end lost 1 base, and 12 bases lay between the germline ends. Germline V gene lookup returns CDR1 DFQATT and CDR2 SNEGSKA (reference sequence). CDR3 length: 14 amino acids. CDR3 sequence: CSASASGANTEAFF. CDR3 nucleotide sequence: TGCAGTGCTAGCGCCTCGGGGGCGAACACTGAAGCTTTCTTT.

V gene TRBV5-1 combines with J gene TRBJ2-5; TRBD1 agrees at 9 bases. V trimming: 4 bases; J trimming: 4 bases; junction bases outside the gene matches: 5. CDR1 and CDR2 (germline): SGHRS, YFSETQ. CDR3 length: 14 amino acids. The CDR3 here is CASSAGQGGETQYF. CDR3 DNA sequence: TGCGCCAGCAGCGCGGGACAGGGCGGAGAGACCCAGTACTTC.

This clonotype was counted between two and nine times. V is TRBV20-1 and J is TRBJ1-6, with D possibly TRBD1 on 5 matching bases. Looked up from germline, CDR1 is DFQATT and CDR2 is SNEGSKA (reference sequence). Trimming stripped 7 bases from V and 12 bases from J, with 16 bases between. The CDR3 has 12 amino acids. The CDR3 is CSVRRGVGPLHF. The CDR3 DNA sequence: TGCAGTGTGAGAAGGGGAGTTGGACCCCTCCACTTT.

There are a few counts of this clonotype. This chain joins TRBV10-3 and TRBJ2-1; 14 nucleotides match TRBD2. Germline CDR1 ENHRY, CDR2 SYGVKD. With V trimmed by 6 bases and J by 7 bases, 5 bases remained unmatched. The CDR3 has 15 residues. The CDR3 sequence: CAIRGLAGVSNEQFF. The CDR3 region has the DNA TGTGCCATCAGGGGACTAGCGGGAGTCTCAAATGAGCAGTTCTTC.

This clonotype was counted between two and nine times. The chain carries TRBV7-9 and TRBJ2-1; TRBD1 aligns across 8 bases. Looked up from germline, CDR1 is SEHNR and CDR2 is FQNEAQ (reference sequence). V lost 5 bases to trimming and J lost 7 bases; unmatched junction nucleotides: 10. The CDR3 contains 15 residues. The CDR3 loop is CASSVQGAARNEQFF. CDR3 coding DNA: TGTGCCAGCAGCGTCCAGGGGGCTGCCCGGAATGAGCAGTTCTTC.

The rearrangement joins TRBV12-3 or TRBV12-4 to TRBJ2-5; D is undetermined. This CDR3 is built from 15 residues. The V end was cut by 2 bases, the J end by 7 bases, with 17 bases between. For the CDR3, the DNA is TGTGCCAGCAGTTTAAGTATTGGAAAGGGCGGGACCCAGTACTTC. Its translation is CASSLSIGKGGTQYF.

This clonotype has more than one count but fewer than ten. The chain couples TRBV3-1 to TRBJ2-1; D might be TRBD1 (5 bases). Looked up from germline, CDR1 is LGHDT and CDR2 is YNNKEL (reference sequence). The length of the CDR3 is 13 residues. The V and J ends lost 1 base and 5 bases respectively, with 6 bases between them. CDR3 sequence: CASSQVRDNEQFF. CDR3 nucleotides: TGTGCCAGCAGCCAAGTCAGGGACAATGAGCAGTTCTTC.

The chain joins TRBV11-2 to TRBJ2-1, with D maybe TRBD2 (6 bases). The CDR3 totals 18 residues. Deletions cut 0 bases from V and 5 bases from J, with 20 bases between. Germline V gene sequence: CDR1 SGHAT, CDR2 FQNNGV. CDR3 DNA: TGTGCCAGCAGCTTAGATAGGGGCCGGGAGCCGGCGGACAATGAGCAGTTCTTC. Translating it yields CASSLDRGREPADNEQFF. The full variable domain, completed using reference TRBV11-2 and TRBJ2-1, is EAGVAQSPRYKIIEKRQSVAFWCNPISGHATLYWYQQILGQGPKLLIQFQNNGVVDDSQLPKDRFSAERLKGVDSTLKIQPAKLEDSAVYLCASSLDRGREPADNEQFFGPGTRLTVL.

The chain is built from TRBV4-1 and TRBJ2-1; 8 bases are a match to TRBD2. Germline CDR1 and CDR2: MGHRA and YSYEKL. The CDR3 loop spans 18 amino acids. The ends lost 1 base at V and 3 bases at J; junction bases unmatched: 11. The CDR3 DNA sequence: TGCGCCAGCAGCCAAGGTCGTTCAGCGGGAGTAATCTACAATGAGCAGTTCTTC. Residues: CASSQGRSAGVIYNEQFF.

This clonotype was detected only a few times. The rearrangement joins TRBV7-2 to TRBJ1-1, with unresolved D. The V and J ends lost 5 bases and 1 base respectively, with 11 bases between them. Germline-derived CDR1 and CDR2 are SGHTA and FQGNSA. The CDR3 sequence is 14 residues long. CDR3 DNA: TGTGCCAGCAGCCCCCGCGGCTGGAACACTGAAGCTTTCTTT. This gives the protein CASSPRGWNTEAFF.

This clonotype was seen only a few times. The chain uses TRBV5-6 and TRBJ2-5; no definite D call. V was clipped by 0 bases and J by 1 base, with 4 bases between them. The CDR3 has 13 residues. In germline, CDR1 is SGHDT, CDR2 YYEEEE. The CDR3 is CASSLVLQETQYF. CDR3 sequence (DNA): TGTGCCAGCAGCTTGGTGCTCCAAGAGACCCAGTACTTC.

This clonotype has just a few counts. The rearrangement uses TRBV5-4 and TRBJ1-2; 11 bases match TRBD1. The CDR3 totals 17 residues. The germline V gene encodes CDR1 SGHNT and CDR2 YYREEE (reference sequence). V lost 5 bases and J lost 1; bases outside the gene matches: 10. CDR3 bases: TGTGCCAGCAGAGAGGACAGGGGGCAGCTCGGTAACTATGGCTACACCTTC. Translated: CASREDRGQLGNYGYTF.

The gene calls are TRBV20-1 and TRBJ2-1; a weak D match, TRBD1 (6 bases). Germline CDR1 and CDR2: DFQATT and SNEGSKA (reference sequence). This CDR3 has 11 amino acids. Trimming pared 2 bases from V and 12 bases from J, leaving 11 bases between. CDR3 nucleotide sequence: TGCAGTGCTAGACAGGGGAGTTCGCAGTTCTTC. The encoded protein is CSARQGSSQFF.

The chain combines TRBV5-5 with TRBJ1-1; no clear D gene. CDR1 is SGHKS, CDR2 YYEKEE, per germline (reference sequence). V lost 1 base and J lost 0, with 19 bases in between. The CDR3 loop spans 18 amino acids. The CDR3 DNA reads TGTGCCAGCAGCTTGAGACTCACCCTAGAGGGCATGAACACTGAAGCTTTCTTT. It specifies CASSLRLTLEGMNTEAFF. Complete variable domain (other parts from reference TRBV5-5 and TRBJ1-1): DAGVTQSPTHLIKTRGQQVTLRCSPISGHKSVSWYQQVLGQGPQFIFQYYEKEERGRGNFPDRFSARQFPNYSSELNVNALLLGDSALYLCASSLRLTLEGMNTEAFFGQGTRLTVV.

This clonotype was counted many times. The V gene is TRBV12-3 or TRBV12-4, the J gene TRBJ2-5, with 7 bases lining up with TRBD2. After removal of 5 bases from V and 2 bases from J, the junction contained 5 bases not matched to a gene. The CDR3 contains 14 residues. CDR3 nucleotides: TGTGCCAGCAGTCACAGCGGGACGCAAGAGACCCAGTACTTC. It codes for CASSHSGTQETQYF.

This clonotype occurred a few times. The chain joins TRBV30 to TRBJ2-3; D uncertain. The CDR3 length is 12 residues. Trimming pared 4 bases from V and 0 bases from J, leaving 5 bases between. The V gene's germline CDR1 is GTSNPN and CDR2 SVGIG (reference sequence). In DNA form, the CDR3 reads TGTGCCTGGACAGCTAGCACAGATACGCAGTATTTT. Protein product: CAWTASTDTQYF.

This clonotype was recorded a few times. The chain joins TRBV6-1 to TRBJ2-5, with D possibly being TRBD1 or TRBD2 (6 bases each). The CDR3 spans 15 residues. V dropped 2 bases and J dropped 2 bases, with 12 bases sitting between them. Germline CDR1 and CDR2: MNHNS and SASEGT. The CDR3 spells CASSEFRRGQETQYF. The CDR3 nucleotides are TGTGCCAGCAGTGAATTTAGGAGGGGGCAAGAGACCCAGTACTTC.

This clonotype was observed many times. V usage is TRBV7-2 and J usage is TRBJ2-3; unclear D gene. The CDR3 is made up of 12 amino acids. Germline CDR1 is SGHTA and CDR2 is FQGNSA. Between the trimmed V and J ends, which lost 6 bases and 0 bases, there was a span of 4 bases. The CDR3 sequence is CASSSSTDTQYF. CDR3 nucleotides: TGTGCCAGCAGTTCTAGCACAGATACGCAGTATTTT.

The chain is built from TRBV10-3 and TRBJ2-2, with a possible D match to TRBD2 (6 bases). CDR3 length: 13 amino acids. The V and J ends lost 6 bases and 15 bases respectively, with 20 bases between them. The V gene's germline CDR1 is ENHRY and CDR2 SYGVKD. The CDR3 nucleotides read TGTGCCATCAGCCGGGAGATCGAGGGCTGGGTGTTTTTT. It yields the protein CAISREIEGWVFF.

Written as DNA, the CDR3 is TGTGCCTGGAGTCCTCCGGGGACCCAGTACTTC. The encoded protein is CAWSPPGTQYF. The V call is TRBV30, the J call TRBJ2-5; D ambiguous. The V gene lost 2 bases and the J gene lost 7 bases, with 8 bases spanning the gap. Looked up from germline, CDR1 is GTSNPN and CDR2 is SVGIG (reference sequence). The CDR3 sequence is 11 residues long.